A selection of T cell receptor beta chains follows, all from one sample in a study of T cell repertoires in cytomegalovirus infection. MiXCR, run by TCRdb on the reads, gives a single entry per CDR3 protein. The sample holds 450,000 to 550,000 distinct CDR3 sequences, 40% to 50% seen once. The antigens for these receptors are not known. Specimen: cultured PBMCs, collected from culture after CMV antigen stimulation. All receptors come from a human donor in good health (CMV status not recorded). Some clones in this sample may be carry-over from other donors' samples. Each CDR3 is given with its conserved first and last residue. The D gene is left open where the match is weak. For some rows the clone size is stated as once, few or many, or as a class when expanded; others skip it.

TRBV7-2	TRBD1	TRBJ2-7	.	TGTGCCAGCAGCTTTCGGACAGGTGGCTACGAGCAGTACTTC	CASSFRTGGYEQYF
TRBV7-8	.	TRBJ1-6	medium-sized	TGTGCCAGCAGCTTAGCCGGATGGGGGGTTCGGAATTCACCCCTCCACTTT	CASSLAGWGVRNSPLHF
TRBV7-6	.	TRBJ2-5	.	TGTGCCAGCAGCCTGATGGGAGAGTACCAAGAGACCCAGTACTTC	CASSLMGEYQETQYF
TRBV30	TRBD2	TRBJ2-1	.	TGTGCCTGGACCAAAGGACTAGCGGGATCAAATGAGCAGTTCTTC	CAWTKGLAGSNEQFF
TRBV19	.	TRBJ2-7	few	TGTGCCAGTAGTATGTGGGGGAACGGCGAGCAGTACTTC	CASSMWGNGEQYF
TRBV20-1	.	TRBJ1-5	once	TGCAGTGCCATCAACAGGGCCGGGGGTCAGCCCCAGCATTTT	CSAINRAGGQPQHF
TRBV11-2	.	TRBJ1-6	.	TGTGCCAGCACTAACAGGGACTCTCGATCACCCCTCCACTTT	CASTNRDSRSPLHF
TRBV2	TRBD2	TRBJ2-2	.	TGTGCCAGCAGGGGGAGGGACTGGGACTCCGGGGAGCTGTTTTTT	CASRGRDWDSGELFF
TRBV19	.	TRBJ2-2	.	TGTGCCAGTAGTCCCTATGCAGGGGTGTTCACCACCGGGGAGCTGTTTTTT	CASSPYAGVFTTGELFF
TRBV6-1	.	TRBJ1-1	few	TGTGCCAGCATTTCGGACGGAAACACTGAAGCTTTCTTT	CASISDGNTEAFF
TRBV7-2	.	TRBJ2-5	.	TGTGCCAGCAGCTCAGCAGCAACTAGCCTCCAAGAGACCCAGTACTTC	CASSSAATSLQETQYF
TRBV19	.	TRBJ2-5	.	TGTGCCAGTAGTCCCTTAAGAGGGCAGGGAGAGACCCAGTACTTC	CASSPLRGQGETQYF
TRBV19	.	TRBJ2-7	.	TGTGCCAGTAGTATGGGCAGCTCCTACGAGCAGTACTTC	CASSMGSSYEQYF
TRBV6-2/TRBV6-3	.	TRBJ2-7	.	TGTGCCAGCAGTTATAGGTTCCAGGGCCTCGCCTACGAGCAGTACTTC	CASSYRFQGLAYEQYF
TRBV6-5	.	TRBJ2-5	few	TGTGCCAGCAGTTTCTACCCAGGGGCGCCCCAGTACTTC	CASSFYPGAPQYF
TRBV20-1	.	TRBJ2-3	.	TGCAGTGCTCCACCAACGGGCGGGTTGTTTGCAGATACGCAGTATTTT	CSAPPTGGLFADTQYF
TRBV6-2/TRBV6-3	.	TRBJ2-7	few	TGTGCCAGCCAGCGGGACAGATACTACGAGCAGTACTTC	CASQRDRYYEQYF
TRBV10-3	TRBD1	TRBJ1-1	.	TGTGCCATCACCACGACAGGGTGGACTGAAGCTTTCTTT	CAITTTGWTEAFF
TRBV7-9	.	TRBJ2-5	.	TGTGCCAGCGGTTGGCGGTCCCAAGAGACCCAGTACTTC	CASGWRSQETQYF
TRBV6-6	TRBD2	TRBJ2-1	few	TGTGCCAGCAGGTTGACTAGCGGACCCTACAATGAGCAGTTCTTC	CASRLTSGPYNEQFF
TRBV2	TRBD1	TRBJ2-2	.	TGTGCCATCCTCCCCCGGGACAGGGGGGGACTAGGGGCAAACACCGGGGAGCTGTTTTTT	CAILPRDRGGLGANTGELFF
TRBV7-9	.	TRBJ2-3	.	TGTGCCAGCAGCGTCTTCGGGGCGGTTACGCAGTATTTT	CASSVFGAVTQYF
TRBV4-1	.	TRBJ1-5	.	TGCGCCAGCAGCCAAGATCTGTTGACAGCTACTCAGCCCCAGCATTTT	CASSQDLLTATQPQHF
TRBV5-6	.	TRBJ2-7	many	TGTGCCAGCAGCGCCGGGCCTACCGGGGACGAGCAGTACTTC	CASSAGPTGDEQYF
TRBV2	.	TRBJ1-1	.	TGTGCCAGCAGGAGGGCCTCTGAAGCTTTCTTT	CASRRASEAFF
TRBV27	.	TRBJ2-5	.	TGTGCCAGCAGTGACAGGATCCAAGAGACCCAGTACTTC	CASSDRIQETQYF
TRBV7-2	.	TRBJ1-1	many	TGTGCCAGCAGCTTATACGGAGCGCGGAACACTGAAGCTTTCTTT	CASSLYGARNTEAFF
TRBV15	.	TRBJ2-1	.	TGTGCCACCAGCAGAGATCGCACCCACAATGAGCAGTTCTTC	CATSRDRTHNEQFF
TRBV20-1	TRBD2	TRBJ2-1	.	TGCAGTGCTAGAGAGGGCCGCGGGAGATTTTCTGATGAGCAGTTCTTC	CSAREGRGRFSDEQFF
TRBV7-9	.	TRBJ2-6	.	TGTGCCAGCAGCGGGGCGAGCTCTGGGGCCAACGTCCTGACTTTC	CASSGASSGANVLTF
TRBV7-2	TRBD2	TRBJ2-5	.	TGTGCCAGCAGCTTAGTTCCCGGGGGGCAAGAGACCCAGTACTTC	CASSLVPGGQETQYF
TRBV4-1	TRBD2	TRBJ2-1	few	TGCGCCAGCAGCCGATACGCCGGGACTAGGGGCCCAGAGGAGCAGTTCTTC	CASSRYAGTRGPEEQFF
TRBV7-2	TRBD2	TRBJ2-1	few	TGTGCCAGCAGCCCAGATAGCGGGAGTATCAATGAGCAGTTCTTC	CASSPDSGSINEQFF
TRBV4-1	.	TRBJ2-3	.	TGCGCCAGCAGCCAAGGGGCGACCTCTAGCACAGATACGCAGTATTTT	CASSQGATSSTDTQYF
TRBV20-1	.	TRBJ1-1	.	TGCAGTTCAATCAGCTGGAACACTGAAGCTTTCTTT	CSSISWNTEAFF
TRBV10-3	TRBD2	TRBJ2-1	.	TGTGCCATCAGTCCGAGACTAGCGGGAGGCCTCGCCTCGAACAATGAGCAGTTCTTC	CAISPRLAGGLASNNEQFF
TRBV7-9	.	TRBJ1-5	.	TGTGCCAGCAGCACTTCGGGTCAGCCCCAGCATTTT	CASSTSGQPQHF
TRBV28	TRBD1	TRBJ1-2	few	TGTGGAAGCCGGGACAGGGAGCGTGGCTACACCTTC	CGSRDRERGYTF
TRBV5-1	.	TRBJ2-5	few	TGCGCCAGCAGCTCGGGCCCGCCGTTAGAGACCCAGTACTTC	CASSSGPPLETQYF
TRBV5-8	.	TRBJ2-7	.	TGTGCCAGCAGCTTGATGGGGGCATGGGGGGCGACTCGCTACGAGCAGTACTTC	CASSLMGAWGATRYEQYF
TRBV7-9	.	TRBJ1-5	many	TGTGCCAGCAGCTTCCCGGAAGGCCAGCCCCAGCATTTT	CASSFPEGQPQHF
TRBV6-6	TRBD2	TRBJ2-1	once	TGTGCCAGCAGTTTAGGACTAGCGGGAGAGGTGTACAATGAGCAGTTCTTC	CASSLGLAGEVYNEQFF
TRBV7-2	.	TRBJ2-5	.	TGTGCCAGCAGCCTAACTACAAACCAAGAGACCCAGTACTTC	CASSLTTNQETQYF
TRBV12-3/TRBV12-4	TRBD1	TRBJ2-7	many	TGTGCCAGCAGTTTGAACAGGGGGTACGAGCAGTACTTC	CASSLNRGYEQYF
TRBV3-1	.	TRBJ1-3	.	TGTGCCAGCAGCCAAGACGCTCTCTCTGGAAACACCATATATTTT	CASSQDALSGNTIYF
TRBV6-5	TRBD1	TRBJ2-7	few	TGTGCCAGCAGTTCTAAGGACAGGGTATATGAGCAGTACTTC	CASSSKDRVYEQYF
TRBV6-2/TRBV6-3	.	TRBJ2-7	.	TGTGCCAGCAGTTACTCGATTGGAAGCGCCGTCTACGAGCAGTACTTC	CASSYSIGSAVYEQYF
TRBV7-2	.	TRBJ2-1	many	TGTGCCAGCAGCTTAATTCCGGAAGGGGATGAGCAGTTCTTC	CASSLIPEGDEQFF
TRBV6-5	.	TRBJ2-3	once	TGTGCCAGGCGTCAGAGGGCCCCAGATACGCAGTATTTT	CARRQRAPDTQYF